This record concerns one T cell receptor beta chain sequence. Its antigen is unidentified. The sample is drawn from a study of cytomegalovirus exposure and HLA in healthy donors. Regarding the study as a whole: Presence/absence analysis assumed near-uniform sequencing depth across donors. There were reportedly fewer N-insertions in an Asian-associated ancestry cluster than the approximately 670-donor mean, in a later analysis.

60 Vbeta and 13 Jbeta primers were used in PCR. TCRdb's table, derived via immunoSEQ multiplex PCR, lists solely in-frame clones and lacks some. The profile shows approximately 160,000 clones, 75% of them singletons. This cohort consisted of healthy bone marrow donors. Sample: PBMCs. This clonotype was sampled from a male donor in good health and CMV-seronegative.

The CDR3 bases are TGCGCCAGCAGCCAAGATTTACAGGGGAGACAGCCCCAGCATTTT. Translated: CASSQDLQGRQPQHF. This chain links TRBV4-3 with TRBJ1-5; 7 bases are shared with TRBD1. The CDR3 is 15 amino acids. The germline gives CDR1 LGHNA, CDR2 YSLEER. Trimming took 0 bases from V and 7 from J; bases not matched to a gene: 6.